The clone carrying this T cell receptor beta chain came up once. Antigen specificity is unknown. Trimming took 7 bases from V and 0 from J; bases not matched to a gene: 4. The germline gives CDR1 SNHLY, CDR2 FYNNEI. The CDR3 covers 15 residues. These data are taken from a study of blood T cells in healthy people across ages. Study conclusions and caveats: Correlation between TCR beta diversity and naive T cell percentage was strong. Long-lived donors carried more naive CD4+ cells and greater diversity than aged donors.

Primers used in a second PCR of roughly 6 to 12 cycles were a sample-barcoded 5' primer and a J-beta primer mix. TCRdb reanalysed the 5' RACE reads using MiXCR and keeps one entry per CDR3 protein. The sample records 900,000 to 950,000 distinct CDR3 sequences, 25% to 30% being singletons. The same specimen was also included in a second study, on T cells of mothers and their children. That report notes: At a sensitivity of around 91 clones per million clonotypes, no persistent microchimeric T cell clones appeared.

This TCR was sampled from a woman between 40 and 50 years old in good health. The chain couples TRBV2 to TRBJ2-3, with 10 nucleotides matching TRBD1. The sample consisted of blood. As DNA, the CDR3 is TGTGCCAGCAACGACAGGGGGCTAAGCACAGATACGCAGTATTTT. Translating it yields CASNDRGLSTDTQYF.